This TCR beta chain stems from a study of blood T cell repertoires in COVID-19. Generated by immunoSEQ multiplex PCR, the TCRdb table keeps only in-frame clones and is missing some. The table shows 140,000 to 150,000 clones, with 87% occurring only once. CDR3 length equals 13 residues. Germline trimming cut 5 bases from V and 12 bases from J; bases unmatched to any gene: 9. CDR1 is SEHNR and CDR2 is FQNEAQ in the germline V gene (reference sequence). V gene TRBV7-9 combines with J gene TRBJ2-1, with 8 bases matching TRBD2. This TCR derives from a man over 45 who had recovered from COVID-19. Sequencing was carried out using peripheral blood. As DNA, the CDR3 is TGTGCCAGCAGCGTGCGGGAGGCAGGTAGGCAGTTCTTC. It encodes CASSVREAGRQFF.